This T cell receptor (beta chain) was obtained from a study of shared T cell receptors in the human thymus. This CDR3 contains 15 residues. Per germline, CDR1 MNHEY and CDR2 SVGAGI. V was pared by 2 bases and J by 8 bases, with 11 bases of the junction left unmatched. Here immunoSEQ multiplex PCR was the method, and the copy in TCRdb shows in-frame clones only, minus some. The table includes 550,000 to 800,000 clones, 75% to 90% detected once. These same records also appear under a second study, on human thymus T cells. That investigation notes: Infants served as donors; they were healthy and Finnish and were having corrective surgery for congenital heart defects. Related research found strongly overlapping thymic repertoires in unrelated individuals.

The material sequenced was thymocytes. This clonotype was sampled from a girl under two years old with a congenital heart defect. The V call is TRBV6-5, the J call TRBJ1-2, with TRBD1 matching over 7 bases. CDR3 loop: CASSYHATGVFGYTF. The CDR3 DNA reads TGTGCCAGCAGTTACCATGCCACAGGGGTCTTCGGCTACACCTTC.